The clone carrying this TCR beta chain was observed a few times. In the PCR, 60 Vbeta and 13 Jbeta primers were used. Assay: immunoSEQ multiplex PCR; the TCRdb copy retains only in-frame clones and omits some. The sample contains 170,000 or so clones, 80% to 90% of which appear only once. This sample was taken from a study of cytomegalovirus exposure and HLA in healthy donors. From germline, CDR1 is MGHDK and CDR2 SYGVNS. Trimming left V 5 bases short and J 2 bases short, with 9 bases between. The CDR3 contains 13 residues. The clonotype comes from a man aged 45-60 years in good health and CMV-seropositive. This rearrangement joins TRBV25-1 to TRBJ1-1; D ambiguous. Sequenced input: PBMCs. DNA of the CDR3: TGTGCCAGCAGTCTTAGTAGCAACACTGAAGCTTTCTTT. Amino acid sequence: CASSLSSNTEAFF.